This entry is about one T cell receptor (beta chain). CDR1 is SGHRS and CDR2 is YFSETQ in the germline V gene. The CDR3 consists of 15 residues. Trimming stripped 0 bases from V and 1 base from J, with 10 bases between. Followed longitudinally, the Seattle patients had been enrolled during active infection. This sample stems from a study of blood T cell repertoires in COVID-19. Study as a whole: Samples taken during acute and convalescent COVID-19 were collected in the United States, Italy and Spain. PBMCs, B-cell-depleted T cells, or T cells provided the cDNA or gDNA that made up the material.

The data were produced by immunoSEQ multiplex PCR, yet TCRdb's version contains in-frame clones alone and is incomplete. The sample carries around 310,000 clones, roughly 90% recorded once. The TCR sequence derives from a woman aged 25 to 39 with COVID-19, enrolled during active disease. The chain combines TRBV5-1 with TRBJ1-1, with D possibly TRBD1 on 5 matching bases. Sample: peripheral blood. The CDR3 DNA sequence: TGCGCCAGCAGCTTGGGAGGACACGAGAACACTGAAGCTTTCTTT. Protein product: CASSLGGHENTEAFF.